The rows below give T cell receptor beta chains drawn from one sample of a study of CD8+ T cells in alopecia areata. Data came from immunoSEQ multiplex PCR; TCRdb stores just in-frame clones and leaves some out. In the table there are some 220,000 clones, around three fifths of which are singletons. This sample comprised CD4+ T cells sorted from blood, obtained at week 4, from a patient treated with tofacitinib. The source is a human donor with alopecia areata. Both conserved end residues are part of each CDR3. Fields, in order: D gene, J gene, V gene, clone size, CDR3 DNA, CDR3 protein. The D gene is left open where the match is weak. Rows give clone size only sometimes, using once, few, many, or a class for an expanded clone.

>-|TRBJ2-3|TRBV4-3|-
TGCGCCAGCAGCCAAGATTCCGGGAAGGGGACGCAGTATTTT
CASSQDSGKGTQYF
>TRBD1|TRBJ1-4|TRBV15|few
TGTGCCACCAGCCGCTCGGGACAGTTTGCAACTAATGAAAAACTGTTTTTT
CATSRSGQFATNEKLFF
>TRBD2|TRBJ2-3|TRBV7-2|-
TGTGCCAGCAGCCCCCGGACTAGCTCAGATACGCAGTATTTT
CASSPRTSSDTQYF
>TRBD1|TRBJ2-4|TRBV29-1|few
TGCAGCGGTGGACAGGATCGATACATTCAGTACTTC
CSGGQDRYIQYF
>-|TRBJ2-3|TRBV7-9|-
TGTGCCAGCAGCTTAGTGTTGGGCACAGATACGCAGTATTTT
CASSLVLGTDTQYF
>-|TRBJ2-5|TRBV4-2|-
TGTGCCAGCAGCCACCAAGTAGGGCTCCAAGAGACCCAGTACTTC
CASSHQVGLQETQYF
>-|TRBJ1-2|TRBV25-1|-
TGTGCCAGCAGTGAATCGGGGGGGAACTATGGCTACACCTTC
CASSESGGNYGYTF
>-|TRBJ2-6|TRBV4-3|-
TGCGCCAGCAGCCGAGAGACAGGTTCTGGGGCCAACGTCCTGACTTTC
CASSRETGSGANVLTF
>TRBD2|TRBJ2-3|TRBV19|few
TGTGCCAGTAGTACACGAAACCCGGGACTAGCGGAATCACCAGATACGCAGTATTTT
CASSTRNPGLAESPDTQYF
>-|TRBJ2-1|TRBV5-1|-
TGCGCCAGCAGCCCCCTAACAGGCAATGAGCAGTTCTTC
CASSPLTGNEQFF
>-|TRBJ1-1|TRBV30|-
TGTGCCTGGAGTCTCGGGGCGAGCACTGAAGCTTTCTTT
CAWSLGASTEAFF
>-|TRBJ1-2|TRBV14|-
TGTGCCAGCAGCCAAGAAGTGGGCAGGGCCTATGGCTACACCTTC
CASSQEVGRAYGYTF
>-|TRBJ2-5|TRBV4-3|-
TGCGCCAGCAGCCAAGGCGTGGAGGAGACCCAGTACTTC
CASSQGVEETQYF
>-|TRBJ2-7|TRBV7-2|-
TGTGCCAGCAGCCAACAGGGCTACGAGCAGTACTTC
CASSQQGYEQYF
>-|TRBJ1-1|TRBV7-2|-
TGTGCCAGCAGCTTAATGGAAACGTACACTGAAGCTTTCTTT
CASSLMETYTEAFF
>-|TRBJ2-3|TRBV27|few
TGTGCCAGCGGCCTAAGGGTTGGAGATACGCAGTATTTT
CASGLRVGDTQYF
>-|TRBJ1-5|TRBV2|-
TGTGCCAGCAGTGGATCCGTTGGGGTAAGCAATCAGCCCCAGCATTTT
CASSGSVGVSNQPQHF
>-|TRBJ2-1|TRBV29-1|-
TGCAGCGGTAGGGGGGCCTATGACAATGAGCAGTTCTTC
CSGRGAYDNEQFF
>TRBD1|TRBJ1-5|TRBV30|-
TGTGCCTGGGCGCAAGACAGGGGCCCCAATCAGCCCCAGCATTTT
CAWAQDRGPNQPQHF
>-|TRBJ1-4|TRBV29-1|-
TGCAGCGTTGGGGACGGAGTTAATGAAAAACTGTTTTTT
CSVGDGVNEKLFF
>-|TRBJ2-1|TRBV30|-
TGTGCCTGGAGTGTACCTGGGAATTCGCTGTTCTTC
CAWSVPGNSLFF
>-|TRBJ1-6|TRBV19|few
TGTGCCAGTAGTGCTGCGGATTATTCACCCCTCCACTTT
CASSAADYSPLHF
>-|TRBJ2-3|TRBV6-6|-
TGTGCCAGCAGTTATCGTCGACTAGGGAGCACAGATACGCAGTATTTT
CASSYRRLGSTDTQYF
>TRBD1|TRBJ2-3|TRBV9|-
TGTGCCAGCAGCTCCCGACAGGGGACGGTCGCAGATACGCAGTATTTT
CASSSRQGTVADTQYF
>-|TRBJ2-3|TRBV7-3|once
TGTGCCAGCAGCTTAAATCGACCAGATACGCAGTATTTT
CASSLNRPDTQYF
>TRBD2|TRBJ2-3|TRBV30|-
TGTGCCTGGAGTTGGACTAGTACCCCAGATACGCAGTATTTT
CAWSWTSTPDTQYF
>-|TRBJ2-3|TRBV7-9|-
TGTGCCAGCAGTACATTTATGGGTAGCACAGATACGCAGTATTTT
CASSTFMGSTDTQYF
>-|TRBJ2-5|TRBV19|few
TGTGCCAGTAGTATAGGTCAAAGACAAGAGACCCAGTACTTC
CASSIGQRQETQYF
>-|TRBJ1-6|TRBV9|-
TGTGCCAGCAGCGTAGACGGAGGGTCAGACCGGAATTCACCCCTCCACTTT
CASSVDGGSDRNSPLHF
>-|TRBJ2-1|TRBV7-3|few
TGTGCCAGCGCCCCTAGCGACTACAATGAGCAGTTCTTC
CASAPSDYNEQFF
>TRBD2|TRBJ2-1|TRBV7-2|-
TGTGCCAGCAGCTCCACGTCATTACTAGCGGGGGTTTACAATGAGCAGTTCTTC
CASSSTSLLAGVYNEQFF
>-|TRBJ1-5|TRBV5-6|-
TGTGCCAGCAGCTTGGGGGCAGGTATGGGCAATCAGCCCCAGCATTTT
CASSLGAGMGNQPQHF
>TRBD1|TRBJ2-7|TRBV6-1|few
TGTGCCAGCAACGCAGGGGACAGACCTTACGAGCAGTACTTC
CASNAGDRPYEQYF
>-|TRBJ1-5|TRBV2|-
TGTGCCAGCAGTGGCTCCGGGACCGAGAGCAATCAGCCCCAGCATTTT
CASSGSGTESNQPQHF
>TRBD1|TRBJ1-1|TRBV27|-
TGTGCCAGCAGGTTTCGGGACAGGGATAACACTGAAGCTTTCTTT
CASRFRDRDNTEAFF
>-|TRBJ1-6|TRBV29-1|few
TGCAGCGTTGTATGCAGGGGTTATAATTCACCCCTCCACTTT
CSVVCRGYNSPLHF
>TRBD1|TRBJ2-7|TRBV7-9|few
TGTGCCAGCAGACCTTCAGGGGGCATAACCTACGAGCAGTACTTC
CASRPSGGITYEQYF
>-|TRBJ2-5|TRBV7-2|-
TGTGCCAGCGGCCCTAGCGCCCTCCGGGAGACCCAGTACTTC
CASGPSALRETQYF
>-|TRBJ2-2|TRBV29-1|few
TGCAGCGTTGAAGAGGTCCGAAGGAGGGGGAAGCTGTTTTTT
CSVEEVRRRGKLFF
>-|TRBJ2-3|TRBV29-1|-
TGCAGCGTTGATCCGGACGCTACGCAGTATTTT
CSVDPDATQYF
>-|TRBJ2-2|TRBV4-1|few
TGCGCCAGCAGCCAAGGCCTCCTCACCGGGGAGCTGTTTTTT
CASSQGLLTGELFF
>-|TRBJ2-7|TRBV11-2|-
TGTGCCAGCAGCTTATCGCAGGTCTCCTACGAGCAGTACTTC
CASSLSQVSYEQYF
>TRBD2|TRBJ2-2|TRBV7-2|-
TGTGCCAGCAGCGTACTAGCGGGGGGCTTGGCCGGGGAGCTGTTTTTT
CASSVLAGGLAGELFF
>TRBD1|TRBJ2-6|TRBV19|-
TGTGCCAGTAGAGAAACGGGACAGGGGGCGTCTGGGGCCAACGTCCTGACTTTC
CASRETGQGASGANVLTF